This TCR beta chain was identified in a study of blood T cell repertoires in COVID-19. Looking at the study overall: Some COVID-19 samples were acute and others convalescent; all came from the United States, Italy and Spain.

Profiling relied on immunoSEQ multiplex PCR, and the TCRdb table lists in-frame clones only, not all of them. Of roughly 99,000 clones detected, around 88% appear once; the ten largest clones hold around 7%. Germline V gene data show CDR1 as LGHDT and CDR2 as YNNKEL (reference sequence). The CDR3 is 15 residues long. V lost 5 bases to trimming and J lost 1 base, with 15 bases between them. The sequence was collected from a man between 50 and 59 years old with active or convalescent COVID-19. Material: peripheral blood. The chain recombines TRBV3-1 (or the pseudogene TRBV3-2) with TRBJ2-7; D perhaps matches TRBD2 (5 bases). The CDR3 sequence: CASSSVAGGSYEQYF. The CDR3 bases are TGTGCCAGCAGCTCCGTGGCGGGCGGATCCTACGAGCAGTACTTC.